The 8 T cell receptor beta chains given below trace back to one sample, sequenced in a study of HIV-infected patients and healthy controls. Whole blood was used without fractionation, so all unsorted peripheral T cells were included. 500 ng RNA was reverse transcribed with alpha and beta constant-region primers. Separate chain-specific third strand synthesis with multiplexing indices produced the alpha and beta libraries. TCRdb re-derived calls from the 5' RACE reads in MiXCR, one entry per CDR3 protein. Here the sample spans roughly 20,000 distinct CDR3 sequences, 12% being singletons. The material sequenced was blood. These receptors came from an adult in good health.

Relative to its sample, this clonotype is medium-sized. The CDR3 loop reads CATSRLFEQFF. Here the CDR3 DNA reads TGTGCCACCTCCAGGTTGTTTGAGCAGTTCTTC. The chain recombines TRBV6-2 or TRBV6-3 with TRBJ2-1, with D uncertain. The CDR3 has 11 amino acids. The germline V gene encodes CDR1 MNHEY and CDR2 SVGEGT. With 10 bases removed from V and 9 bases from J, the gap between germline ends came to 13 bases.

This clonotype was recorded at least ten times. The chain recombines TRBV5-1 with TRBJ2-5; D is ambiguous. Trimming removed 1 base from V and 7 bases from J, with 11 bases in between. Germline CDR1 is SGHRS and CDR2 is YFSETQ. The CDR3 covers 13 residues. CDR3 sequence (DNA): TGCGCCAGCAGCTTGTATGGCCCTCGGACCCAGTACTTC. This encodes CASSLYGPRTQYF.

This clonotype was counted a few times. V is TRBV28 and J is TRBJ1-4; D not resolved. The germline V gene has CDR1 MDHEN and CDR2 SYDVKM. V lost 7 bases and J 13 bases, leaving 22 bases between the germline ends. The CDR3 totals 14 residues. The CDR3 nucleotides read TGTGCCAGCACCGGGCCACAGAGCCTGAAAGGACTGTTTTTT. This gives the protein CASTGPQSLKGLFF.

This clonotype is classed as medium-sized. This rearrangement joins TRBV27 to TRBJ1-1; 9 bases agree with TRBD1. The CDR3 covers 13 residues. J gave up 11 bases and V 6 bases, and 10 bases lay outside the gene matches. Per germline, CDR1 MNHEY and CDR2 SMNVEV (reference sequence). CDR3 loop: CASRLQGAPRAFF. CDR3 nucleotides: TGTGCCAGCAGACTACAGGGGGCCCCGCGGGCTTTCTTT.

This clonotype was observed a handful of times. The V and J genes are TRBV5-4 and TRBJ2-5; the D gene is possibly TRBD2 (6 bases). Trimming stripped 2 bases from V and 0 bases from J, with 17 bases between. Germline V gene lookup returns CDR1 SGHNT and CDR2 YYREEE (reference sequence). The CDR3 contains 17 residues. This CDR3 reads CASSLGGLAGHQETQYF. DNA of the CDR3: TGTGCCAGCAGCTTAGGAGGGTTGGCTGGCCACCAAGAGACCCAGTACTTC.

This sequence joins TRBV7-2 and TRBJ1-5; D gene unclear. The CDR3 has 19 amino acids. Trimming shortened V by 1 base and J by 0 bases, and 19 bases separated the two germline ends. Germline CDR1 reads SGHTA; CDR2 reads FQGNSA. The CDR3 is CASSLEEATGIYSNQPQHF. CDR3 sequence (DNA): TGTGCCAGCAGCTTAGAGGAGGCCACCGGAATCTATAGCAATCAGCCCCAGCATTTT.

Here the CDR3 reads CASTPDRGSQPQHF. CDR3 bases: TGTGCCAGCACTCCGGACAGGGGGTCCCAGCCCCAGCATTTT. This chain uses TRBV2 with TRBJ1-5; 10 nucleotides line up with TRBD1. This CDR3 spans 14 amino acids. The V and J ends lost 7 bases and 7 bases, in that order; junction bases with no gene match: 7. Per the germline V gene, CDR1 is SNHLY and CDR2 is FYNNEI.

This clonotype is categorized as medium-sized. This chain uses TRBV6-2 or TRBV6-3 with TRBJ1-1; D may be TRBD1 (5 bases). Germline V CDR1 and CDR2: MNHEY, SVGEGT. The CDR3 contains 15 residues. The V gene lost 4 bases and the J gene lost 4 bases, with 16 bases spanning the gap. The CDR3 DNA reads as TGTGCCAGCAGTTTCCTCCCGGGACGAAGCACTGAAGCTTTCTTT. Its protein product is CASSFLPGRSTEAFF.